The 8 T cell receptor beta chains listed next were all sequenced from one sample in a study of human T cells and chemical hapten exposure. Time point described: patch test 1, 2 weeks after DPC sensitization. As for treatment: therapeutic diphenylcyclopropenone sensitization with weekly scalp DPC. TCRdb analysed the RACE reads with MiXCR anew, one entry per CDR3 protein. The repertoire consists of over 85,000 distinct CDR3 sequences, with roughly an eighth occurring once and the leading ten covering roughly 2%. The input for sequencing was whole blood, taken in connection with sensitization to the hapten diphenylcyclopropenone (DPC). Receptor source: a woman aged 40 to 50 with alopecia areata. Some clones in this sample may be carry-over from other donors' samples.

This sequence joins TRBV5-1 and TRBJ2-5; 7 positions agree with TRBD1. The CDR3 is 15 residues long. The ends lost 2 bases at V and 1 base at J; junction bases unmatched: 5. Germline loops: CDR1 SGHRS, CDR2 YFSETQ. Here the CDR3 reads CASSFGTVIQETQYF. The CDR3 DNA reads TGCGCCAGCAGCTTCGGGACAGTAATCCAAGAGACCCAGTACTTC.

This clonotype was picked up many times. The genes are TRBV7-2 and TRBJ2-3; D gene unclear. V lost 1 base to trimming and J lost 2 bases, with 7 bases between them. Germline lookup yields CDR1 SGHTA and CDR2 FQGNSA. There are 14 residues in the CDR3. CDR3 nucleotides: TGTGCCAGCAGCTTAGGCAGCATCACAGATACGCAGTATTTT. Its translation is CASSLGSITDTQYF.

This clonotype occurred a few times. The rearrangement joins TRBV28 to TRBJ2-7; 14 positions match TRBD2. This CDR3 is 15 amino acids long. Trimming cost V 2 bases and J 5 bases; bases outside gene matches: 2. Per germline, CDR1 MDHEN and CDR2 SYDVKM. In DNA, the CDR3 is TGTGCCAGCAGTTTAGGGACTAGCGGGAGCCACGAGCAGTACTTC. Amino acids: CASSLGTSGSHEQYF.

This rearrangement joins TRBV28 to TRBJ2-7; D is undetermined. This CDR3 comprises 12 residues. The ends were cut back, 4 bases at V and 6 bases at J, with 10 bases in the middle. In germline, CDR1 is MDHEN, CDR2 SYDVKM. CDR3 sequence (DNA): TGTGCCAGCAGTTCCAACCCTCGCGAGCAGTACTTC. It codes for CASSSNPREQYF.

The rearrangement links TRBV5-1 to TRBJ2-3, with 9 bases that match TRBD1. Trimming cost V 4 bases and J 3 bases; bases outside gene matches: 6. Per the germline V gene, CDR1 is SGHRS and CDR2 is YFSETQ. This CDR3 region has 15 residues. CDR3 amino acids: CASSLDRGSTDTQYF. In DNA form, the CDR3 reads TGCGCCAGCAGCCTAGACAGGGGGTCGACAGATACGCAGTATTTT.

The sample holds a few counts of this clonotype. The rearrangement uses TRBV7-3 and TRBJ2-5, with a tentative D call TRBD2 (6 bases). Germline V gene sequence: CDR1 SGHTA, CDR2 FQGTGA. The CDR3 has 15 residues. V dropped 5 bases and J dropped 5 bases, with 18 bases sitting between them. CDR3 sequence (DNA): TGTGCCAGCAGCATCCGCGGCGGGATAGTGGAGACCCAGTACTTC. It translates to CASSIRGGIVETQYF. The full variable domain, rest sourced from reference TRBV7-3 and TRBJ2-5, is GAGVSQTPSNKVTEKGKYVELRCDPISGHTALYWYRQSLGQGPEFLIYFQGTGAADDSGLPNDRFFAVRPEGSVSTLKIQRTERGDSAVYLCASSIRGGIVETQYFGPGTRLLVL.

This clonotype was seen many times. The chain has TRBV11-2 and TRBJ2-7, with D possibly matching TRBD1 (5 bases). This CDR3 has 16 amino acids. CDR1 SGHAT and CDR2 FQNNGV come from the germline V gene. Trimming cost V 5 bases and J 2 bases, with 19 bases left between them. In DNA, the CDR3 is TGTGCCAGCAGCCCCGTGGGCAGGTCAGGGACCTACGAGCAGTACTTC. Translation gives CASSPVGRSGTYEQYF.

In this sample, this clonotype turned up many times. The genes are TRBV28 and TRBJ2-2; possibly TRBD1 for D (6 bases). The ends were cut back, 6 bases at V and 2 bases at J, with 7 bases in the middle. The CDR3 covers 13 residues. Per the germline V gene, CDR1 is MDHEN and CDR2 is SYDVKM. CDR3 coding DNA: TGTGCCAGCAGAGGGGGAAACACCGGGGAGCTGTTTTTT. The encoded protein is CASRGGNTGELFF.